This T cell receptor (beta chain) was recorded in a study of regulatory T cells in long-lasting Graves disease. Study results and limitations: Preferential use of TRBV28, TRBJ1-2 and TRBJ2-5 was seen in persistent disease. Among persistent patients, a larger number of public clonotypes were shared (about 3,000) than among newly diagnosed patients (under 1,000).

In building TCR beta libraries, iRepertoire HTBI primers were used together with Arm-PCR of CDR3 regions. From the multiplex PCR reads, TCRdb called clonotypes with MiXCR, one entry per CDR3 protein. Here the sample spans more than 400,000 distinct CDR3 sequences, roughly 15% being singletons. V was pared by 2 bases and J by 5 bases, with 8 bases of the junction left unmatched. The CDR3 consists of 15 residues. CDR1 ENHRY and CDR2 SYGVKD come from the germline V gene. This sample's time point: newly diagnosed GD, antithyroid drugs for less than 3 months. PBMCs provided the RNA from which the TCR library was made. About 9.2 milliliters of peripheral blood were taken and placed in EDTA tubes. This clonotype has a count of ten or more. The antigen remains unidentified. The sample was also linked to a second study, of T cells in Graves' hyperthyroidism and ophthalmopathy. That work states: Most clonotypes that expanded in the thyroid above 0.001 also showed up in blood.

The sample was peripheral blood mononuclear cells (PBMCs), taken at new diagnosis, from a patient treated with antithyroid drugs. This chain joins TRBV10-3 and TRBJ2-7, with 8 nucleotides matching TRBD2. This sequence originates from a woman aged 25 to 39 with Graves disease. CDR3 sequence (DNA): TGTGCCATCAGTGAGGGAAGCGGGAGAATCAACGAGCAGTACTTC. This codes for CAISEGSGRINEQYF.